This TCR beta chain was sequenced in a study of T cell responses to AZD1222 COVID-19 vaccine. Notes on this clone: Antigen unknown.

This CDR3 region has 14 residues. The V gene's germline CDR1 is DFQATT and CDR2 SNEGSKA (reference sequence). V was pared by 3 bases and J by 2 bases, with 5 bases of the junction left unmatched. General study findings and limits: With dominance at 160-218 and 743-854, vaccine-associated CD4 TCRs spanned spike. Nearly half of spike-specific TCRs reportedly go after variant regions that carry no mutations.

The table came from immunoSEQ multiplex PCR; TCRdb's copy has only in-frame clones and leaves some out. Of some 200,000 clones listed, approximately 90% are singletons. Combined were second doses at about 4 or about 12 weeks. Sequences were derived from peripheral blood, sampled 28 days after the second AZD1222 dose. The rearrangement uses TRBV20-1 and TRBJ2-3, with 7 bases that match TRBD2. This TCR was recovered from an adult who received the AZD1222 COVID-19 vaccine. CDR3 in DNA: TGCAGTGCTAGTCGGGGGGATCTCACAGATACGCAGTATTTT. Amino acid sequence: CSASRGDLTDTQYF.